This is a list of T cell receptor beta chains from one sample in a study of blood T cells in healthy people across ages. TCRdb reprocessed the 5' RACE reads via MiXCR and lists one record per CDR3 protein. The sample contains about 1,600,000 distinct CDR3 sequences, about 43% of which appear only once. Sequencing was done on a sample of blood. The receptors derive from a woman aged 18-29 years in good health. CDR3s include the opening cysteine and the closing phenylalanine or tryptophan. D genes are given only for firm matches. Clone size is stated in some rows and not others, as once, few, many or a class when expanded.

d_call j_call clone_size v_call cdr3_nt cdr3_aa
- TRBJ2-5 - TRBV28 TGTGCCAGCAACGGCGTAGGGGGGGAGACCCAGTACTTC CASNGVGGETQYF
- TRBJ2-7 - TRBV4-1 TGCGCCAGCAGCCAAGAGAAGGACAACTCCTACGAGCAGTACTTC CASSQEKDNSYEQYF
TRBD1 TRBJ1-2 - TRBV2 TGTGCCACCAGACCGACAGGGGAGCATGGCTACACCTTC CATRPTGEHGYTF
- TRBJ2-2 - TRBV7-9 TGTGCCAGCATCCAACAATCGCAGGGGCCGACCGGGGAGCTGTTTTTT CASIQQSQGPTGELFF
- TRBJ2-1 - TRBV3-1 TGTGCCAGCAGCCAAGATCCCGGGACCTCCTACAATGAGCAGTTCTTC CASSQDPGTSYNEQFF
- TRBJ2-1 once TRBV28 TGTGCCAGCAGTTTTACCGGGTACGACAATGAGCAGTTCTTC CASSFTGYDNEQFF
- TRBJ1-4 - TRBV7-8 TGTGCCAGCAGCTCCCAGGGATATGAAAAACTGTTTTTT CASSSQGYEKLFF
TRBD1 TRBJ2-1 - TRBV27 TGTGCCAGCAGTCGAAGGACAGGGACGGCCTACAATGAGCAGTTCTTC CASSRRTGTAYNEQFF
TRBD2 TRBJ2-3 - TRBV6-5 TGTGCCAGCAGTTACTCGGGGCCTAGCGGGAGAAGAGGCACAGATACGCAGTATTTT CASSYSGPSGRRGTDTQYF
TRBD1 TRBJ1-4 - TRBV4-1 TGCGCCAGCATGTTGGACAGGGGCGACGCAACTAATGAAAAACTGTTTTTT CASMLDRGDATNEKLFF
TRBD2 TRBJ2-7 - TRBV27 TGTGCCAGCAGACGCACAACCACTAGCGGGGGAAGGGCCTACGAGCAGTACTTC CASRRTTTSGGRAYEQYF
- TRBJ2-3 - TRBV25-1 TGTGCCAGCAGTGACCGGGGCGGGGAATTGGGAAGGGATACGCAGTATTTT CASSDRGGELGRDTQYF
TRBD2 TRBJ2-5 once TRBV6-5 TGTGCCAGCACCCATAGCGGGTCATTAGAGACCCAGTACTTC CASTHSGSLETQYF
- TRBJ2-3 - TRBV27 TGTGCCAGCAGCTCCGGGACCCCTAGCACAGATACGCAGTATTTT CASSSGTPSTDTQYF
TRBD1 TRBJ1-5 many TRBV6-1 TGTGCCAGCCTCCTAGACAGGGGAGATCAGCCCCAGCATTTT CASLLDRGDQPQHF
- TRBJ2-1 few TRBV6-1 TGTGCCAGCAGTGAATGGGCAGGGGAGGGCTATGAGCAGTTCTTC CASSEWAGEGYEQFF
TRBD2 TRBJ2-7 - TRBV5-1 TGCGCCAGCGCTGGGGGGGGAGGAACGATGACCGAGCAGTACTTC CASAGGGGTMTEQYF
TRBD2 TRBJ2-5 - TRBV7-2 TGTGCCAGCAGCTTTGGAATCCTAGCGGGAGAGCAGTACTTC CASSFGILAGEQYF
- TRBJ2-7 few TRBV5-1 TGCGCCAGCAGCCCCTCCCAGGCTTTTTTATCCTACGAGCAGTACTTC CASSPSQAFLSYEQYF
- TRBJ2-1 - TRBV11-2 TGTGCCGGCAGCTTAGTGTTCGGTGAGCAGTTCTTC CAGSLVFGEQFF
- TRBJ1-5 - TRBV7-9 TGTGCCAGCAGCTTTTTTCAGGGAGGAGGCAATCAGCCCCAGCATTTT CASSFFQGGGNQPQHF
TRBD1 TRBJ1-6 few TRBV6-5 TGTGCCAGCAGTTACTTTTTACCGGGACAGGGTCTGGAAAATTCACCCCTCCACTTT CASSYFLPGQGLENSPLHF
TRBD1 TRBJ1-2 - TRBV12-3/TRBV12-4 TGTGCCAGCAGTTTCTCCGGGACAGGGAGCGGCTACACCTTC CASSFSGTGSGYTF
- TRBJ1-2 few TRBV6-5 TGTGCCAGCAGTACTATGACAACGCCCTATGGCTACACCTTC CASSTMTTPYGYTF
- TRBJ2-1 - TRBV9 TGTGCCAGCAGCGTGGATGGAGCGGGCTACAATGAGCAGTTCTTC CASSVDGAGYNEQFF
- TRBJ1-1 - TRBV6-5 TGTGCCAGCAGTTATGCCAGCCTGAACACTGAAGCTTTCTTT CASSYASLNTEAFF
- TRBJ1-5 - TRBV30 TGTGCCTGGAGTCAGGGTTACAATCAGCCCCAGCATTTT CAWSQGYNQPQHF
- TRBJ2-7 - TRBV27 TGTGCCAGCAGCTGGGGGGCGGTGAGAAACGAGCAGTACTTC CASSWGAVRNEQYF
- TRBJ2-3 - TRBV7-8 TGTGCCAGCAGCCCATGGGGCGGCGGGGACACAGATACGCAGTATTTT CASSPWGGGDTDTQYF
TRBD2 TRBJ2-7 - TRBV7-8 TGTGCCAGCAGCTCCCTAGCGGGGCTTTACGAGCAGTACTTC CASSSLAGLYEQYF
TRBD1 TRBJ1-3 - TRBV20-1 TGCAGTGCTAGGCCAGGGGGCGGAAACACCATATATTTT CSARPGGGNTIYF
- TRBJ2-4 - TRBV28 TGTGCCAGCAAGATCCTGGGCAGGAAAAACATTCAGTACTTC CASKILGRKNIQYF
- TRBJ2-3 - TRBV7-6 TGTGCCAGCCAACGGGGCGGGAGCACAGATACGCAGTATTTT CASQRGGSTDTQYF
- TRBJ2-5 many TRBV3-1 TGTGCCAGCAGCCTAATGTGGCAGGGAGAGACCCAGTACTTC CASSLMWQGETQYF
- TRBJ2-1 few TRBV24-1 TGTGCCACCAGTGATTGGCAGGGGAATGAGCAGTTCTTC CATSDWQGNEQFF
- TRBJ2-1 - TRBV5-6 TGTGCCAGCGGCGGGCGGGACAGCCTTTTCTCCTACAATGAGCAGTTCTTC CASGGRDSLFSYNEQFF
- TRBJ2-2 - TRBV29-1 TGCAGCGTCCCCCAGCGGGCAACCGGGGAGCTGTTTTTT CSVPQRATGELFF
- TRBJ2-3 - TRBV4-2 TGTACCAGCAGCCAAGTGGACGCAGGTATAGATACGCAGTATTTT CTSSQVDAGIDTQYF
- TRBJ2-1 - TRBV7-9 TGTGCCGGGTTTCCGGGGGCAAAGAATGAGCAGTTCTTC CAGFPGAKNEQFF
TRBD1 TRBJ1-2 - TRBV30 TGTGCCTGGAGTAACCAGGGGGCGAACTATGGCTACACCTTC CAWSNQGANYGYTF
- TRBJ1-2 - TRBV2 TGTGCCAGCAGTTACCTCGGGTCCCTTAATGGCTACACCTTC CASSYLGSLNGYTF
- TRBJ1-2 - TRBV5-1 TGCGCCAGCAGCGGAGGGACGGGGACCTATGGCTACACCTTC CASSGGTGTYGYTF
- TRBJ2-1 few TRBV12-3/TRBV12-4 TGTGCCAGCAGTTCCTTTGGTGTGGGCAATGAGCAGTTCTTC CASSSFGVGNEQFF
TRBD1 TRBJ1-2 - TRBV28 TGTGCCGGCAGCCAACAGGGGGCTGGCTATGGCTACACCTTC CAGSQQGAGYGYTF
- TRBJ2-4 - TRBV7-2 TGTGCCAGCAGCGCCCGGACGGATGATCTAGCCAAAAACATTCAGTACTTC CASSARTDDLAKNIQYF
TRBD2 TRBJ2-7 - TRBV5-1 TGCGCCAGCAGCTTGGGCTCGGGACTAGCGGTCTACGAGCAGTACTTC CASSLGSGLAVYEQYF
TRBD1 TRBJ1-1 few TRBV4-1 TGCGCCAGCAGGGGGGACAGGGGATACACTGAAGCTTTCTTT CASRGDRGYTEAFF
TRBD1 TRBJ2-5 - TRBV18 TGTGCCAGCGCACTAGGACAGGGTGGAGAGCAGTACTTC CASALGQGGEQYF
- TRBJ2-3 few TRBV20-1 TGCAGTGCTAGAGATCGGGTGGGGACAGATACGCAGTATTTT CSARDRVGTDTQYF
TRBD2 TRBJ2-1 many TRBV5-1 TGCGCCAGCAGCTTGACTAGCGGGAGGCTTACCTACAGTGAGCAGTTCTTC CASSLTSGRLTYSEQFF
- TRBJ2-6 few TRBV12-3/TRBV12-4 TGTGCCAGCAGTGCCAGGAGCTCTGGGGCCAACGTCCTGACTTTC CASSARSSGANVLTF
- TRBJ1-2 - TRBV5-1 TGCGCCAGCAGCATGGGACCGTTTTCGGACGGCTACACCTTC CASSMGPFSDGYTF
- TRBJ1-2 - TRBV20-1 TGCAGTGCTGTGGCAGACACGGGCTACACCTTC CSAVADTGYTF
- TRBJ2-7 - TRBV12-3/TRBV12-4 TGTGCCAGCAGTTTTGCGCAGGCGTCCTACGAGCAGTACTTC CASSFAQASYEQYF
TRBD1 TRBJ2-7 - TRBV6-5 TGTGCCAGCAGCTACTCGATCACAGGGGGCTCGGAGCAGTACTTC CASSYSITGGSEQYF
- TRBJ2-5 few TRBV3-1 TGTGCCAGCAGCCATCGTGGGGTCCAAGAGACCCAGTACTTC CASSHRGVQETQYF
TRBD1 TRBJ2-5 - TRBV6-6 TGTGCCAGCAGTTTACCAAACACCGGGACAGAGGTGTACTTC CASSLPNTGTEVYF
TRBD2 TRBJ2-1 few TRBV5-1 TGCGCCAGCAGCTTGGGGACTAGCGGTGCTGAGCAGTTCTTC CASSLGTSGAEQFF